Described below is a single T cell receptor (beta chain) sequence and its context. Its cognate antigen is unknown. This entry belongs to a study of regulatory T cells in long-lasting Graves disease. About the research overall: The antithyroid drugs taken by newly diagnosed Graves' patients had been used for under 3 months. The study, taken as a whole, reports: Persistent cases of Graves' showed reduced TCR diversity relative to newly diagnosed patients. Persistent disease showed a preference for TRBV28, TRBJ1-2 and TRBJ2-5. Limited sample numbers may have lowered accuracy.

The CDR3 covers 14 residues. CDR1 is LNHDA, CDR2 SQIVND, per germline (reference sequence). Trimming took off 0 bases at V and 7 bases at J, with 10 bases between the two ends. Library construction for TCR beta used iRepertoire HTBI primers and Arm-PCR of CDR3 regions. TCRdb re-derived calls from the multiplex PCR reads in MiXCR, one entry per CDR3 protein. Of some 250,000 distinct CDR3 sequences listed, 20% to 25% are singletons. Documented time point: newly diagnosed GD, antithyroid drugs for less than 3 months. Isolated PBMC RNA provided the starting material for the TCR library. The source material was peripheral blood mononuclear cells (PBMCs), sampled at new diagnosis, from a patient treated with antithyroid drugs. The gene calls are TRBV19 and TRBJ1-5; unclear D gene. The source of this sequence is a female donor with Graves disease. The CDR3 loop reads CASSIELDDQPQHF. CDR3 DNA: TGTGCCAGTAGTATAGAGCTTGACGACCAGCCCCAGCATTTT.